The sequence of this T cell receptor beta chain was determined in a study of neurological immune-mediated disorders. From 2 million PBMCs stored at -80 C, the unsorted libraries were generated. This clonotype has a count of ten or more. A single run covered 15-18 subjects with over 190 million TCR-beta sequences. TCRdb itself ran the 5' RACE reads through MiXCR, one entry per CDR3 protein. The repertoire consists of about 58,000 distinct CDR3 sequences, with less than 4.5% occurring once and the leading ten covering approximately 1.5%. The germline gives CDR1 SGHVS, CDR2 FQNEAQ. Trimming removed 4 bases from V and 3 bases from J; junction bases left unmatched: 20. CDR3 length equals 19 residues.

This clonotype was sampled from a man aged 30-40 years with multiple sclerosis. The sequencing sample was made of PBMCs. The chain carries TRBV7-8 and TRBJ2-7, with 8 bases aligning to TRBD1. CDR3 nucleotides: TGTGCCAGCAGCTCGCCTATTGTCTTGAGCCCCGGGACAGGCTACGAGCAGTACTTC. Protein: CASSSPIVLSPGTGYEQYF.